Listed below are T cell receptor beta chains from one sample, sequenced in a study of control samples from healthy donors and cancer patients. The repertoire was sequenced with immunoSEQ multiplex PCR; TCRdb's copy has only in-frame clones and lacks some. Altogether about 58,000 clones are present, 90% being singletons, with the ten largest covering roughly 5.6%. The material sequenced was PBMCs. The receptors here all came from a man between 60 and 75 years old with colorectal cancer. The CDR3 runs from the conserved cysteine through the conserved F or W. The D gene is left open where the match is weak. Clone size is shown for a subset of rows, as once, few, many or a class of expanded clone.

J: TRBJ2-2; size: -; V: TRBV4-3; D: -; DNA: TGCGCCAGCAGCCAAGGGACCTCTGGGGAGCTGTTTTTT; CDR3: CASSQGTSGELFF
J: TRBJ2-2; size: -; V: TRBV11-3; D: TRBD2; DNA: TGTGCCAGCAGCCCTAGGACTAGCGGGCTCGCGAACACCGGGGAGCTGTTTTTT; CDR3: CASSPRTSGLANTGELFF
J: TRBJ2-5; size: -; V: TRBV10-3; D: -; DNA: TGTGCCTCGGGACCACAAGAGACCCAGTACTTC; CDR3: CASGPQETQYF
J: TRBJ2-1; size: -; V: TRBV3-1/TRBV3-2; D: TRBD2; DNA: TGTGCCAGCAGCCAAGCCGCCGGGGGGGCATATGAGCAGTTCTTC; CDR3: CASSQAAGGAYEQFF
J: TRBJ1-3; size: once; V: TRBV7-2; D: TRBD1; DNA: TGTGCCAGCAGCTTTAGCAGGGGGGACACCATATATTTT; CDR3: CASSFSRGDTIYF
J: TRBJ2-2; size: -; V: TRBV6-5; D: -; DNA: TGTGCCGGCACTTATACCGGGGGTCGTATCTACGGGGAGCTGTTTTTT; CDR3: CAGTYTGGRIYGELFF
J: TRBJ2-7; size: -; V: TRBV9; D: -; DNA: TGTGCCAGCAGCGTTGGTGGGGTAAAAGGGGACGAGCAGTGCTTC; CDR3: CASSVGGVKGDEQCF
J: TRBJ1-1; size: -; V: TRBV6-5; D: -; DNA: TGTGCCAGCAGACCGGGGCGGGTGAACACTGAAGCTTTCTTT; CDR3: CASRPGRVNTEAFF
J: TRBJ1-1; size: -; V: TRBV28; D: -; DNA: TGTGCCAGCAGTTTTAGGCCAGGGAACACTGAAGCTTTCTTT; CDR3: CASSFRPGNTEAFF
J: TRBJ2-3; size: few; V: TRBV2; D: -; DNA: TGTGCCAGCAGTGCTAAAGGGTTAGGCACAGATACGCAGTATTTT; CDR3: CASSAKGLGTDTQYF
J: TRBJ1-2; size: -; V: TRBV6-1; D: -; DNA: TGTGCCAGCAGTGAAGGGACCCGGGCCCCCTATGGCTACACCTTC; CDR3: CASSEGTRAPYGYTF
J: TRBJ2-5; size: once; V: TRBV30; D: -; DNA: TGTGCCTGGAGTGTACGGGTGTTGGGGGTCTTGTCCCAGTACTTC; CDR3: CAWSVRVLGVLSQYF
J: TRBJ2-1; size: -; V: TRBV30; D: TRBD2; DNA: TGTGCCTGGAGCGGGGGGAATGAGCAGTTCTTC; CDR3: CAWSGGNEQFF
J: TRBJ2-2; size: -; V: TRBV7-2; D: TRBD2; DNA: TGTGCCAGCATCTCTAGCGGGGGGGCAAAGACCGGGGAGCTGTTTTTT; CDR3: CASISSGGAKTGELFF
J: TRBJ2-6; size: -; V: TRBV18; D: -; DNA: TGTGCCAGCTCACCACTTGACCCCGTACCAGACTCTGGGGCCAACGTCCTGACTTTC; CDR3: CASSPLDPVPDSGANVLTF
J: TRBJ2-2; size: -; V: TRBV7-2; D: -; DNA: TGTGCCAGCCGGACAGATCTAGCAAACACCGGGGAGCTGTTTTTT; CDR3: CASRTDLANTGELFF
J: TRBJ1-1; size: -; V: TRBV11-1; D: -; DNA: TGTGCCAGCAGCCGTGGCAGGGTTGGGGCTTTCTTT; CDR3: CASSRGRVGAFF
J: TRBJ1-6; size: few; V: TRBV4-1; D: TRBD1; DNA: TGCGCCAGCAGCCAAGCGACAGGGGGTTCACCCCTCCACTTT; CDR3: CASSQATGGSPLHF
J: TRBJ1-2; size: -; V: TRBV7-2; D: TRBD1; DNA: TGTGCCAGCAGCTTAAAGGGGACAGATTCCCTGTATGGCTACACCTTC; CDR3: CASSLKGTDSLYGYTF
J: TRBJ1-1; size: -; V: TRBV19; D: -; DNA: TGTGCCAGTAGTCTGGGGCGGGGGCTAACTGAAGCTTTCTTT; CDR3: CASSLGRGLTEAFF
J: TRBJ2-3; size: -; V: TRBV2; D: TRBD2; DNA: TGTGCCAGCAGTGCTCGACCGGGACTAGCGGGCACAGATACGCAGTATTTT; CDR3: CASSARPGLAGTDTQYF
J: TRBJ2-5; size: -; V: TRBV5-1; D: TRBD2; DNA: TGCGCCAGCAGCTTACTAGCGGGGGCAGAGACCCAGTACTTC; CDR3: CASSLLAGAETQYF
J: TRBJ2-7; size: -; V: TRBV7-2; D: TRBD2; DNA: TGTGCCAGCAGCTTAGGCGGAGGCGGGGGGGCCATGTACGAGCAGTACTTC; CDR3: CASSLGGGGGAMYEQYF
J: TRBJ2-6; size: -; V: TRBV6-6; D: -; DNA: TGTGCCAGCGTCCGGGGTCACAGCTCTGGGGCCAACGTCCTGACTTTC; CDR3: CASVRGHSSGANVLTF
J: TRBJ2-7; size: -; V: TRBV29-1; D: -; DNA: TGCAGCGTTGAAGGGACTGGGTTCTACGAGCAGTACTTC; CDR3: CSVEGTGFYEQYF
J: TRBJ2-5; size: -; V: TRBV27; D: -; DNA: TGTGCCAGCAGGGGGGCTTCCCGGGGGGAGACCCAGTACTTC; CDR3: CASRGASRGETQYF
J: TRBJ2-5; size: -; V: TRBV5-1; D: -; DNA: TGCGCCAGCAGCTCCCCCTCCGGGGCGGAGACCCAGTACTTC; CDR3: CASSSPSGAETQYF
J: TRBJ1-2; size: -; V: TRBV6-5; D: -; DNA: TGTGCCAGCAGTTACGGTCAGGGAAAGCTTAACTATGGCTACACCTTC; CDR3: CASSYGQGKLNYGYTF
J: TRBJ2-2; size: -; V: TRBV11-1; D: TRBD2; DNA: TGTGCCAGCAGCTTAGTTGCGGGGGACTACACCGGGGAGCTGTTTTTT; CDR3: CASSLVAGDYTGELFF
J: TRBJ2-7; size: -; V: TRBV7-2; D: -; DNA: TGTGCCAGCAGCTCCTGGAGATCCTACGAGCAGTACTTC; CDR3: CASSSWRSYEQYF
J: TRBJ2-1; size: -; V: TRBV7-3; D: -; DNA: TGTGCCAGCAGCCCCCTCGGCGGGGTGAATGAGCAGTTCTTC; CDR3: CASSPLGGVNEQFF
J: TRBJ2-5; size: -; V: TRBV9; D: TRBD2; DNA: TGTGCCAGCAGCGTCCGGGGGGGCCGGGAGACCCAGTACTTC; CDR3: CASSVRGGRETQYF
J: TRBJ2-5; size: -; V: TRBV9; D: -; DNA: TGTGCCAGCAGCGGGGCGCCCCCGGGGACCCAGTACTTC; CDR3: CASSGAPPGTQYF
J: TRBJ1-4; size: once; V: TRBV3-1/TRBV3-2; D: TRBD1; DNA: TGTGCCAGCAGCCCCCTGGTGGGACAGGGAAAATTTCTGTTTTTT; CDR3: CASSPLVGQGKFLFF
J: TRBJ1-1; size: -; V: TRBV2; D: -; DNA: TGTGCCAGCAGTCTCCTGACCACTGAAGCTTTCTTT; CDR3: CASSLLTTEAFF
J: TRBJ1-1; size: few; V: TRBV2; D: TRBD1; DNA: TGTGCCAGCAGACAACAGGGGTTAGTAAGGGCTGAAGCTTTCTTT; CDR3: CASRQQGLVRAEAFF
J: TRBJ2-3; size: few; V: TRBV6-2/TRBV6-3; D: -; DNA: TGTGCCAGCAGTTCCGCCCGACAGTTTTACACAGATACGCAGTATTTT; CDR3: CASSSARQFYTDTQYF
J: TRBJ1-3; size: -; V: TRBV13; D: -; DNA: TGTGCCAGCAGCTTAGTTCCAGGCTTACCCTCTGGAAACACCATATATTTT; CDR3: CASSLVPGLPSGNTIYF
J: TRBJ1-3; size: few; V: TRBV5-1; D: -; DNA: TGCGCCAGCAGCTTATCTGGTCGGGGCGGAAACACCATATATTTT; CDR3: CASSLSGRGGNTIYF
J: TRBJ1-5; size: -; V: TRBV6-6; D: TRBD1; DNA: TGTGCCAGCAGGACGGACAGGGGGGCCCAGCCCCAGCATTTT; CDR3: CASRTDRGAQPQHF
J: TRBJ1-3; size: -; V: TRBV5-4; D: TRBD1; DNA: TGTGCCAGCAGCTTGGGGGACAGCCTTAGAAACACCATATATTTT; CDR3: CASSLGDSLRNTIYF
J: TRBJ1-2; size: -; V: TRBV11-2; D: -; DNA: TGTGCCAGCAGTCTCTCTATGGCAGGGGCAGGCTACACCTTC; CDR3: CASSLSMAGAGYTF
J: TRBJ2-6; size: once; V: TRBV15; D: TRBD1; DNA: TGTGCCACCAGCACTCTTGACAGGGGGAGCCCAGTCTCTGGGGCCAACGTCCTGACTTTC; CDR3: CATSTLDRGSPVSGANVLTF
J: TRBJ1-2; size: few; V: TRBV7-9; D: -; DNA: TGTGCCAGCAGCTTAGAACGGACCAACTATGGCTACACCTTC; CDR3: CASSLERTNYGYTF
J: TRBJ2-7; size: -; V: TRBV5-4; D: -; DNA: TGTGCCAGCAGCTTGTCCAGGGGGGGGTACGAGCAGTACTTC; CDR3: CASSLSRGGYEQYF
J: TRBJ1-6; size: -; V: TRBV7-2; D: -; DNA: TGTGCCAGCAGCTTATTATGGAGCGATAATTCACCCCTCCACTTT; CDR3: CASSLLWSDNSPLHF
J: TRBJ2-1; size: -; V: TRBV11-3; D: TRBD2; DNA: TGTGCCAGCAGCTCTCCGCGGGGGGCCGGGGACAATGAGCAGTTCTTC; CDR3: CASSSPRGAGDNEQFF
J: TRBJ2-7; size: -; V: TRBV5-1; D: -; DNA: TGCGCCAGCAGCTTGATAGTTAGCGGTTCTCTCTACGAGCAGTACTTC; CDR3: CASSLIVSGSLYEQYF
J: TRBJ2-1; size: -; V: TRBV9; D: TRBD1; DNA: TGTGCCAGCAGCCTTGGACAGGGGGTTTACAATGAGCAGTTCTTC; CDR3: CASSLGQGVYNEQFF
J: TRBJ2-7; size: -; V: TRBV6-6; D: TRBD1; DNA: TGTGCCAGCAGTCTGACCGGGACAGGGGGTTTCGAGCAGTACTTC; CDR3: CASSLTGTGGFEQYF
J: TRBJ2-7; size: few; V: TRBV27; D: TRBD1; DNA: TGTGCCAGCAGTCGATCCGGGACAGGGGGCTACGAGCAGTACTTC; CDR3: CASSRSGTGGYEQYF
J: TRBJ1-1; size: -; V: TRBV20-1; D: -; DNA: TGCAGTGCTAGTCCTAGCACTGAAGCTTTCTTT; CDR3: CSASPSTEAFF
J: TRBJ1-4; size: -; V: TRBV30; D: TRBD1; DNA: TGTGCCTGGCAGACAGGGACCCTCGCGGAAAAACTGTTTTTT; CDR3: CAWQTGTLAEKLFF